The 29 T cell receptor beta chains presented below share a single source sample, sequenced in a study of shared clonotypes between healthy human individuals. Clones were read by immunoSEQ multiplex PCR, and TCRdb kept only the in-frame ones, dropping some. This table holds around 2.1 million clones, about 93% found once. CD45RO-negative CD8 cells positively selected for CCR7 made up the naive population, which excluded terminally differentiated effector memory CD45RA+ cells. Sample: naive CD8+ T cells from PBMCs. The receptors derive from a man between 18 and 35 years old in good health. Some clones in this sample may be carry-over from other donors' samples.

The chain uses TRBV5-5 and TRBJ2-7; the match to TRBD2 covers 9 bases. Trimming took 3 bases from V and 3 from J; bases not matched to a gene: 7. Per germline, CDR1 SGHKS and CDR2 YYEKEE (reference sequence). The CDR3 loop spans 15 amino acids. The CDR3 DNA is TGTGCCAGCAGCTATAAAGCGGGAGGTGGCTACGAGCAGTACTTC. This codes for CASSYKAGGGYEQYF.

V usage is TRBV5-4 and J usage is TRBJ1-2; perhaps TRBD1 as D (6 bases). The CDR3 is made up of 14 amino acids. V gave up 4 bases and J gave up 0 bases, with 10 bases separating them. Looked up from germline, CDR1 is SGHNT and CDR2 is YYREEE (reference sequence). Here the CDR3 reads CASSLKGANYGYTF. The CDR3 nucleotides read TGTGCCAGCAGCCTGAAGGGGGCTAACTATGGCTACACCTTC.

Details on this clone: The same CDR3 also results from other DNA sequences found in this sample. This chain connects TRBV4-2 to TRBJ2-7, with 7 positions matching TRBD1. This CDR3 spans 15 amino acids. V lost 1 base, J lost 0 bases, and 3 bases stayed unmatched. Germline CDR1 is LGHNA and CDR2 is YNFKEQ. CDR3 coding DNA: TGTGCCAGCAGCCAAGGACAGGGTTCCTCCTACGAGCAGTACTTC. It encodes CASSQGQGSSYEQYF.

The gene calls are TRBV15 and TRBJ2-2; 10 positions agree with TRBD1. The CDR3 has 16 amino acids. V was clipped by 5 bases and J by 5 bases; unmatched bases: 8. Germline assignment: CDR1 LNHNV and CDR2 YYDKDF (reference sequence). The CDR3 loop is CATSVGTGASTGELFF. The CDR3 coding sequence is TGTGCCACCAGCGTCGGGACAGGGGCTTCGACCGGGGAGCTGTTTTTT.

The genes are TRBV6-4 and TRBJ1-2; TRBD1 matches 8 bases. The CDR3 is 19 residues long. Germline V lookup: CDR1 MRHNA, CDR2 SNTAGT. The V segment lost 0 bases and the J segment 1 base; nucleotides outside the gene matches: 13. The CDR3 region has the DNA TGTGCCAGCAGTGACTCGATTAGGGGCCGGGACAGGCATAACTATGGCTACACCTTC. This sequence encodes CASSDSIRGRDRHNYGYTF.

The J gene is TRBJ1-1, the V gene TRBV28; 10 positions agree with TRBD1. Germline V gives CDR1 MDHEN, CDR2 SYDVKM. CDR3 size: 18 residues. Unmatched junction bases numbered 17, after V lost 3 bases and J lost 7 bases. CDR3 coding DNA: TGTGCCAGCAGTTTTGGAGTATCTGGCCGAGGGACAGGGGTTGAAGCTTTCTTT. Protein sequence: CASSFGVSGRGTGVEAFF.

DNA of the CDR3: TGTGCCAGCAGCTTGGGGGCACACACCCTCCTGACTTTC. Residues: CASSLGAHTLLTF. The V gene is TRBV5-6, the J gene TRBJ2-6; D remains ambiguous. Germline V gene lookup returns CDR1 SGHDT and CDR2 YYEEEE. Trimming cost V 0 bases and J 14 bases, with 12 bases left between them. The CDR3 length is 13 residues.

This sequence joins TRBV19 and TRBJ2-7, with 7 bases identical to TRBD1. From germline, CDR1 is LNHDA and CDR2 SQIVND (reference sequence). The CDR3 contains 16 residues. V shed 0 bases and J 0 bases; nucleotides not matched to a gene: 5. In DNA form, the CDR3 reads TGTGCCAGTAGTATAGACGGGACAGTACCCTCCTACGAGCAGTACTTC. Translation gives CASSIDGTVPSYEQYF. The full variable domain, completed using reference TRBV19 and TRBJ2-7, is DGGITQSPKYLFRKEGQNVTLSCEQNLNHDAMYWYRQDPGQGLRLIYYSQIVNDFQKGDIAEGYSVSREKKESFPLTVTSAQKNPTAFYLCASSIDGTVPSYEQYFGPGTRLTVT.

V and J are TRBV19 and TRBJ1-2, with TRBD1 matching over 9 bases. The trim removed 5 bases at V and 4 bases at J, leaving 2 bases unmatched. The CDR3 runs to 13 residues. CDR1 is LNHDA, CDR2 SQIVND, per germline (reference sequence). The DNA of the CDR3 is TGTGCCAGTAGTGTGGGACAGGGCTATGGCTACACCTTC. Its protein product is CASSVGQGYGYTF.

The rearrangement uses TRBV5-4 and TRBJ2-6; D gene uncertain. Per germline, CDR1 SGHNT and CDR2 YYREEE (reference sequence). The CDR3 length is 15 residues. Trimming stripped 0 bases from V and 1 base from J, with 5 bases between. The CDR3 loop is CASSLGVSGANVLTF. The CDR3 coding sequence is TGTGCCAGCAGCTTGGGAGTGTCTGGGGCCAACGTCCTGACTTTC.

Concerning this clone: The junction does not match germline at one end; this may be a read error. The V and J genes are TRBV6-5 and TRBJ2-7; TRBD1 aligns across 7 bases. The CDR3 length is 13 residues. Germline loops: CDR1 MNHEY, CDR2 SVGAGI. CDR3 sequence (DNA): TGTGCAAGCACCGGGACAGACTCCTACGAGCAGTACTTC. This translates into CASTGTDSYEQYF.

CDR3 amino acids: CASSTRIGQGAWNIQYF. DNA of the CDR3: TGTGCCAGCAGCACCCGCATCGGACAGGGGGCGTGGAACATTCAGTACTTC. This chain connects TRBV21-1 to TRBJ2-4; TRBD1 is the table's D call, not checked against the DNA. TRBV21-1 is a pseudogene segment. CDR3 length: 17 amino acids.

Concerning this clone: This same CDR3 is encoded by further DNA sequences in the sample. The chain is built from TRBV28 and TRBJ1-1; possibly TRBD1 for D (5 bases). Germline V gives CDR1 MDHEN, CDR2 SYDVKM. V lost 2 bases to trimming and J lost 2 bases, with 9 bases between them. The CDR3 is made up of 14 amino acids. The CDR3 nucleotides read TGTGCCAGCAGTTTAACAGGAGGAAACACTGAAGCTTTCTTT. Translated, it gives CASSLTGGNTEAFF.

J is TRBJ2-6 and V is TRBV5-1, with no clear D. V was shortened by 0 bases and J by 0 bases, with 4 bases between the two germline ends. The germline gives CDR1 SGHRS, CDR2 YFSETQ. CDR3 length: 15 residues. The CDR3 loop reads CASSLERSGANVLTF. CDR3 nucleotides: TGCGCCAGCAGCTTGGAGCGCTCTGGGGCCAACGTCCTGACTTTC.

This CDR3 is CSVSGTSTYEQYF. CDR3 nucleotides: TGCAGCGTCTCCGGGACAAGTACCTACGAGCAGTACTTC. The chain couples TRBV29-1 to TRBJ2-7; D perhaps matches TRBD1 (6 bases). This CDR3 is 13 amino acids long. Germline CDR1 and CDR2: SQVTM and ANQGSEA. Trimming stripped 6 bases from V and 2 bases from J, with 14 bases between.

The rearrangement uses TRBV21-1 and TRBJ2-2; the D segment call TRBD2 is taken from the table without a DNA check. TRBV21-1 is flagged as a pseudogene. CDR3 size: 20 residues. In nucleotides, the CDR3 is TGTGCCAGCAGCAAAATTGCTTGGGAGCGACCTACCGCGAACACCGGGGAGCTGTTTTTT. Protein sequence: CASSKIAWERPTANTGELFF.

V is TRBV2 and J is TRBJ1-2; 9 positions match TRBD1. CDR3 size: 17 residues. The germline V gene has CDR1 SNHLY and CDR2 FYNNEI. V lost 5 bases and J lost 6; bases outside the gene matches: 16. The CDR3 sequence is CASSYYRGPARGDGYTF. The CDR3 DNA sequence: TGTGCCAGCAGTTATTACAGGGGGCCCGCCCGGGGGGATGGCTACACCTTC. Based on the CDR3 plus reference TRBV2 and TRBJ1-2, the full variable domain is EPEVTQTPSHQVTQMGQEVILRCVPISNHLYFYWYRQILGQKVEFLVSFYNNEISEKSEIFDDQFSVERPDGSNFTLKIRSTKLEDSAMYFCASSYYRGPARGDGYTFGSGTRLTVV.

The V gene is TRBV19, the J gene TRBJ2-3; 10 nucleotides agree with TRBD2. Germline loops: CDR1 LNHDA, CDR2 SQIVND (reference sequence). The CDR3 spans 17 residues. With 5 bases clipped from V and 0 bases from J, the junction kept 8 bases outside the gene matches. CDR3 in amino acids: CASSPEGLAMSTDTQYF. The CDR3 DNA is TGTGCCAGTAGTCCGGAGGGACTAGCGATGAGCACAGATACGCAGTATTTT.

The rearrangement joins TRBV5-5 to TRBJ1-5, with no clear D. Trimming removed 1 base from V and 6 bases from J, with 5 bases in between. The CDR3 consists of 12 residues. Germline loops: CDR1 SGHKS, CDR2 YYEKEE (reference sequence). CDR3 loop: CASSLRGQPQHF. As DNA, the CDR3 is TGTGCCAGCAGCTTGCGGGGTCAGCCCCAGCATTTT.

CDR3 sequence reads: CASRRLLYNEKLFF. DNA for the CDR3: TGTGCCAGCAGGAGGTTGCTGTATAATGAAAAACTGTTTTTT. This rearrangement joins TRBV28 to TRBJ1-4, with D hard to call. V was trimmed by 6 bases and J by 4 bases, leaving 12 bases between them. Germline V gene data show CDR1 as MDHEN and CDR2 as SYDVKM. This CDR3 region has 14 residues.

The chain combines TRBV19 with TRBJ2-7; D may be TRBD2 (5 bases). CDR3 size: 16 residues. With 1 base removed from V and 6 bases from J, the gap between germline ends came to 19 bases. Germline lookup yields CDR1 LNHDA and CDR2 SQIVND (reference sequence). The CDR3 is CASSIGEEGVFAEQYF. The CDR3 DNA reads as TGTGCCAGTAGTATAGGTGAAGAGGGAGTATTCGCCGAGCAGTACTTC.

This chain connects TRBV7-7 to TRBJ2-5, with D possibly matching TRBD1 (6 bases). CDR1 is SSHAT and CDR2 is FNYEAQ in the germline V gene (reference sequence). The V and J ends lost 1 base and 4 bases respectively, with 10 bases between them. The CDR3 length is 14 residues. CDR3 nucleotide sequence: TGTGCCAGCAGCTTAGTCTTCAGGGGAGAGACCCAGTACTTC. Translated: CASSLVFRGETQYF.

The rearrangement uses TRBV29-1 and TRBJ1-2; D is unresolved. Germline loops: CDR1 SQVTM, CDR2 ANQGSEA. The CDR3 has 12 amino acids. The V and J ends lost 3 bases and 7 bases respectively, with 12 bases between them. CDR3 protein: CSVDSADPGYTF. CDR3 nucleotide sequence: TGCAGCGTTGACTCGGCTGATCCTGGCTACACCTTC.

V is TRBV6-6 and J is TRBJ1-1; D is unresolved. The CDR3 consists of 14 residues. V lost 5 bases to trimming and J lost 0 bases, with 10 bases between them. CDR1 MNHNY and CDR2 SVGAGI come from the germline V gene (reference sequence). CDR3 nucleotides: TGTGCCAGCAGTCGGCTTCCCCTGAACACTGAAGCTTTCTTT. It codes for CASSRLPLNTEAFF.

The chain has TRBV5-5 and TRBJ1-2; 9 bases agree with TRBD1. The CDR3 runs to 16 residues. The germline V gene has CDR1 SGHKS and CDR2 YYEKEE (reference sequence). V lost 0 bases and J lost 2; bases outside the gene matches: 5. DNA for the CDR3: TGTGCCAGCAGCTTGGAGGGACAGGGATCAAACTATGGCTACACCTTC. Its protein product is CASSLEGQGSNYGYTF.

The rearrangement links TRBV4-2 to TRBJ2-3, with 10 positions matching TRBD2. J gave up 8 bases and V 4 bases, and 12 bases lay outside the gene matches. Germline V lookup: CDR1 LGHNA, CDR2 YNFKEQ. The CDR3 contains 16 residues. The CDR3 here is CASSPGTSGALGTQYF. In DNA, the CDR3 is TGTGCCAGCAGCCCAGGCACTAGCGGGGCACTAGGTACGCAGTATTTT.

With respect to this clone: The identical CDR3 is also encoded by other nucleotide sequences in the sample. This chain links TRBV27 with TRBJ2-7, with 8 bases aligning to TRBD2. CDR1 is MNHEY and CDR2 is SMNVEV in the germline V gene (reference sequence). V was clipped by 10 bases and J by 0 bases; unmatched bases: 17. The CDR3 loop spans 17 amino acids. DNA for the CDR3: TGTGCCACCCGAGAGTTGGTCCTAGCGGGTTCCTCCTACGAGCAGTACTTC. It specifies CATRELVLAGSSYEQYF.

This clone appeared a single time. V gene TRBV6-5 combines with J gene TRBJ1-5, with D tentatively TRBD1 (6 bases). Trimming left V 5 bases short and J 6 bases short, with 11 bases between. The CDR3 sequence is 13 residues long. Germline CDR1 is MNHEY and CDR2 is SVGAGI. For the CDR3, the DNA is TGTGCCAGCAGTGCGGACAGCCTTCAGCCCCAGCATTTT. It encodes CASSADSLQPQHF.

The chain joins TRBV7-6 to TRBJ2-7, with no clear D. Germline CDR1 and CDR2: SGHVS and FNYEAQ. Trimming took 1 base from V and 4 from J, leaving 11 bases between them. CDR3 length: 14 residues. The CDR3 spells CASSLGYGSYEQYF. The DNA for the CDR3 is TGTGCCAGCAGCTTAGGGTACGGGTCTTACGAGCAGTACTTC.